Listed here is a single T cell receptor (beta chain). This clone has only one observation. It has no known antigen specificity. Base quality data are lacking; no much larger clone is found one base away. Inclusive of the bounding cysteine and phenylalanine, the CDR3 is 17 residues long. Just the 51-base CDR3 DNA is kept, in frame starting at base 1. Looking up the germline V gene yields CDR1 MNHNS and CDR2 SASEGT. The V end gives up 3 bases and the J end 1 base, leaving 5 bases in the junction not matched to a gene. Repertoires were sampled repeatedly over the course of chemoradiotherapy, so clonal expansion could be followed in the tumor microenvironment. This entry comes from a study of chemoradiotherapy in HPV16-positive cancers (dated by TCRdb to about 2022). Study-level background: Candidate HPV-specific T-cell clones and common TCR motifs were defined through functional T-cell assays on cells from a couple of HPV16-positive patients. The study asked whether T-cell immunity to the HPV oncoproteins E6 and E7 changes during chemoradiotherapy and whether this immunity affects survival. The candidate HPV-specific TCRs and motifs were then tracked in TCR repertoires from 86 patients with HPV-related cancers.

Study-level results and caveats: In HPV16-positive patients, expansion of HPV-responsive T cells during chemoradiotherapy was found to be associated with improved recurrence-free survival. The functional definition of HPV-specific T cells came from only a couple of HPV16-positive patients, and the survival association was reported for HPV16-positive patients. Expansion of candidate HPV-specific clones and E7-related TCR motifs was observed in the tumor microenvironment during treatment, whereas no such expansion was observed for non-HPV-specific T cells.

The library was prepared using the immunoSEQ multiplex PCR assay. TCRdb mirrors the immuneACCESS table, restricted to in-frame sequences. Some clones are absent from its copies; in checked studies, under half trace to an unresolved V gene, and the reason for the others is unknown. The sample profile shows 4,000 to 6,000 clones; approximately 88% of them were found once. The ten largest clones capture around 7.7% of the sample. The TCR originated in a human donor with HPV-associated anogenital cancer. The source was tumor tissue, collected from a patient who underwent chemoradiotherapy. The chain employs TRBV6-1 and TRBJ1-4, and 10 bases in between align with TRBD1. The sequence in DNA is TGTGCCAGCAGTGAGGACAGGGGGAAGGTAACTAATGAAAAACTGTTTTTT. This codes for CASSEDRGKVTNEKLFF.